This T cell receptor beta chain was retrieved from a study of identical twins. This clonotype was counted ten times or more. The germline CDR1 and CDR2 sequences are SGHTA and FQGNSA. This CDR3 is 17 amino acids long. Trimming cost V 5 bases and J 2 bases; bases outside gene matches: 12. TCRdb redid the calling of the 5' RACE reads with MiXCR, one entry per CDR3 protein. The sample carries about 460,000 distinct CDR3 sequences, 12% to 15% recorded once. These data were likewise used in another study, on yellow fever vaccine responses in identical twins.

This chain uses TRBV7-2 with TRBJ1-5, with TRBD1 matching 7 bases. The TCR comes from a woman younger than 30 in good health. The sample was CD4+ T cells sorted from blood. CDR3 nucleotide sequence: TGTGCCAGCAGCCGAACGACAGGGACGATCGGCAATCAGCCCCAGCATTTT. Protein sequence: CASSRTTGTIGNQPQHF. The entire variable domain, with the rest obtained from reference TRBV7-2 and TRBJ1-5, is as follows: GAGVSQSPSNKVTEKGKDVELRCDPISGHTALYWYRQSLGQGLEFLIYFQGNSAPDKSGLPSDRFSAERTGGSVSTLTIQRTQQEDSAVYLCASSRTTGTIGNQPQHFGDGTRLSIL.